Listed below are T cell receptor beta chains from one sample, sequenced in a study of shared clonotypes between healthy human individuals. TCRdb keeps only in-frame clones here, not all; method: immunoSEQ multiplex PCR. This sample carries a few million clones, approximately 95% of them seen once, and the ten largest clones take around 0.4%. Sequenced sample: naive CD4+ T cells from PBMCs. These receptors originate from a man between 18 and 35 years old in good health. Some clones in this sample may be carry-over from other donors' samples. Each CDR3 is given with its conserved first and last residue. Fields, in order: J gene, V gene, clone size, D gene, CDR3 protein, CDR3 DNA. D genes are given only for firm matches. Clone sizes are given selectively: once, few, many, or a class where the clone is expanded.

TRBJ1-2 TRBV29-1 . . CSVERSRGTYGYTF TGCAGCGTTGAGCGCTCACGGGGGACCTATGGCTACACCTTC
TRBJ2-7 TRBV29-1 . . CSVSTTYEQYF TGCAGCGTTTCGACGACCTACGAGCAGTACTTC
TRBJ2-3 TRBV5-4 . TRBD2 CASRGTSSTDTQYF TGTGCCAGCAGAGGGACTAGCAGCACAGATACGCAGTATTTT
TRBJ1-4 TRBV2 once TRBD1 CASWDSSTNEKLFF TGTGCCAGCTGGGACAGTTCAACTAATGAAAAACTGTTTTTT
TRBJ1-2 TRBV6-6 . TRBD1 CASAGQGADGYTF TGTGCCAGCGCGGGACAGGGGGCTGATGGCTACACCTTC
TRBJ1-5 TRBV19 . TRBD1 CASSRRTGGAQQPQHF TGTGCCAGTAGCAGACGGACAGGGGGCGCGCAACAGCCCCAGCATTTT
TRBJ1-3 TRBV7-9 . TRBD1 CASSHWTGPSGNTIYF TGTGCCAGCAGCCATTGGACAGGGCCGAGTGGAAACACCATATATTTT
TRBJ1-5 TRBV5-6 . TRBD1 CASSLGDRGNQPQHF TGTGCCAGCAGCTTGGGGGACAGGGGCAATCAGCCCCAGCATTTT
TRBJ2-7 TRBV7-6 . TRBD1 CASSPLGTALYEQYF TGTGCCAGCAGCCCCCTAGGGACAGCGCTCTACGAGCAGTACTTC
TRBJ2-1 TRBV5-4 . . CASSFPSPGPGNEQFF TGTGCCAGCAGCTTTCCTTCCCCGGGTCCGGGCAATGAGCAGTTCTTC
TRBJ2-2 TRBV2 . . CASSFRTVNTGELFF TGTGCCAGCAGTTTTCGGACAGTGAACACCGGGGAGCTGTTTTTT
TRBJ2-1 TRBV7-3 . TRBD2 CASSRLAGGGYNEQFF TGTGCCAGCTCCAGACTAGCGGGAGGGGGATACAATGAGCAGTTCTTC
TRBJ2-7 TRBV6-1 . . CASSAINNKLRAIYEQYF TGTGCCAGCAGTGCAATAAATAATAAACTCCGGGCCATTTACGAGCAGTACTTC
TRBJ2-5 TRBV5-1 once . CASSLAGLTETQYF TGCGCCAGCAGCTTGGCCGGCCTAACAGAGACCCAGTACTTC
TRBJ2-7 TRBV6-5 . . CASSYSFVYEQYF TGTGCCAGCAGTTACTCGTTTGTATACGAGCAGTACTTC
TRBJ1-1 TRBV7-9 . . CASSFQLGGGNTEAFF TGTGCCAGCAGCTTTCAACTGGGCGGTGGGAACACTGAAGCTTTCTTT
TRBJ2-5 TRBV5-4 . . CASSNQDKETQYF TGTGCCAGCAGCAACCAGGATAAAGAGACCCAGTACTTC
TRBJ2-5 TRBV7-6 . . CASSSLSGGTGETQYF TGTGCCAGCAGCTCTCTCAGCGGCGGGACTGGGGAGACCCAGTACTTC
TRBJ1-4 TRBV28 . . CASSLKAAATNEKLFF TGTGCCAGCAGTTTGAAGGCGGCCGCAACTAATGAAAAACTGTTTTTT
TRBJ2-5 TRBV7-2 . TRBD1 CASRPVRQGTQTQYF TGTGCCAGCAGGCCTGTGAGACAGGGGACGCAGACCCAGTACTTC
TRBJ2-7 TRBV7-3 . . CASSLTGDGAYEQYF TGTGCCAGCAGCTTAACGGGCGACGGAGCCTACGAGCAGTACTTC
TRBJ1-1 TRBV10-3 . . CAISESLVEAFF TGTGCCATCAGTGAGTCCCTGGTAGAAGCTTTCTTT
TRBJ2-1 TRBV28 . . CASSFLRDPVNEQFF TGTGCCAGCAGTTTTCTCCGGGATCCAGTCAATGAGCAGTTCTTC
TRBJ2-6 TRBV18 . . CASVDGSGANVLTF TGTGCCAGCGTCGACGGCTCTGGGGCCAACGTCCTGACTTTC
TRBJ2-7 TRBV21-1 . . CASSKDRGRAGSYEQYF TGTGCCAGCAGCAAAGACAGGGGCCGAGCGGGCTCCTACGAGCAGTACTTC
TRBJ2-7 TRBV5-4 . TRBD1 CASSLAGGEEQYF TGTGCCAGCAGCCTCGCAGGGGGAGAGGAGCAGTACTTC
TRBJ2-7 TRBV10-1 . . CASSESGPSEQYF TGCGCCAGCAGTGAGTCGGGACCCTCCGAGCAGTACTTC
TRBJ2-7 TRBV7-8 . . CASSLWNGQLNGEQYF TGTGCCAGCAGCTTATGGAATGGGCAGCTGAATGGCGAGCAGTACTTC
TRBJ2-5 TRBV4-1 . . CASSQGLRRTSAGVPQGTQYF TGCGCCAGCAGCCAAGGTCTTCGGAGAACTAGTGCAGGGGTCCCCCAAGGGACCCAGTACTTC
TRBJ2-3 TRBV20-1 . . CSAPISDTQYF TGCAGTGCTCCAATCTCAGATACGCAGTATTTT
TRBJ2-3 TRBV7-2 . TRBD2 CASSLRGLAGGTDTQYF TGTGCCAGCAGCCTTCGAGGACTAGCGGGAGGGACAGATACGCAGTATTTT
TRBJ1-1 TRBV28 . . CASSLKVSEAFF TGTGCCAGCAGCTTAAAGGTGTCTGAAGCTTTCTTT
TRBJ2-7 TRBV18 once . CASSPVAAARLEQYF TGTGCCAGCTCACCAGTGGCGGCGGCTAGATTAGAGCAGTACTTC
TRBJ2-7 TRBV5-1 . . CASSSTTGHFYEQYF TGCGCCAGCAGCTCGACCACGGGACACTTCTACGAGCAGTACTTC
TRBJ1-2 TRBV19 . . CASRATSNYGYTF TGTGCCAGTAGGGCGACATCCAACTATGGCTACACCTTC
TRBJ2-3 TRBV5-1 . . CASSLFRGDTQYF TGCGCCAGCAGCCTCTTCCGAGGAGATACGCAGTATTTT
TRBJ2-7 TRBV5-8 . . CASSRVRVGEQYF TGTGCCAGCAGCCGCGTTAGGGTAGGGGAGCAGTACTTC
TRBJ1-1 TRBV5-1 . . CASSSQGGNTEAFF TGCGCCAGCAGCTCGCAAGGGGGGAACACTGAAGCTTTCTTT
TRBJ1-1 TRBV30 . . CAWNRGSATEAFF TGTGCCTGGAATCGGGGGAGCGCCACTGAAGCTTTCTTT
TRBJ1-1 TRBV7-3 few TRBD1 CASSPRQGNTEAFF TGTGCCAGCAGCCCCCGACAGGGAAACACTGAAGCTTTCTTT
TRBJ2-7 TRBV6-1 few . CASSEQGSYEQYF TGTGCCAGCAGTGAACAGGGTAGCTACGAGCAGTACTTC
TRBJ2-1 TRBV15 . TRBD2 CATSRGLARSYNEQFF TGTGCCACCAGCAGAGGACTAGCCCGCTCCTACAATGAGCAGTTCTTC
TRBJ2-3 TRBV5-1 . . CASSLVRGTDTQYF TGCGCCAGCAGCTTGGTTAGGGGAACAGATACGCAGTATTTT
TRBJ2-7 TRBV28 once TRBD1 CASKRPGQGTYEQYF TGTGCCAGCAAGAGACCGGGACAGGGGACCTACGAGCAGTACTTC
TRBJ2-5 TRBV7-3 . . CASSSTPLETQYF TGTGCCAGCAGCTCCACCCCCCTGGAGACCCAGTACTTC
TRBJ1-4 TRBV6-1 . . CASRRSDEKLFF TGTGCCAGCAGGCGGAGTGATGAAAAACTGTTTTTT
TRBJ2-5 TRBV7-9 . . CASSLARDIMVETQYF TGTGCCAGCAGCTTAGCGCGAGATATCATGGTAGAGACCCAGTACTTC
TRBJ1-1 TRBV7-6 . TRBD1 CASSLVGQGAEGAFF TGTGCCAGCAGCTTAGTCGGACAGGGGGCAGAGGGAGCTTTCTTT
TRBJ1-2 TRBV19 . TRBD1 CASSIRPGQGDGYTF TGTGCCAGTAGTATCCGTCCAGGACAGGGAGACGGCTACACCTTC
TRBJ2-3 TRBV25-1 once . CASRRERQDTQYF TGTGCCAGCAGAAGGGAGCGCCAGGATACGCAGTATTTT
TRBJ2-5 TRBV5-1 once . CASSLAVDIQETQYF TGCGCCAGCAGCTTGGCAGTCGACATACAAGAGACCCAGTACTTC